The rows below give T cell receptor beta chains drawn from one sample of a study of T-cell memory formation after mild COVID-19. Each CDR3 protein is one row after TCRdb ran MiXCR on the 5' RACE reads. The sample has about 200,000 distinct CDR3 sequences, 9% to 10% seen once. Material: PBMCs or a T cell subset sorted from them (not recorded which). Receptors originate from a man younger than 35 who had mild COVID-19 (a few samples of this study predate the infection). Cell type and time point are not known. Each CDR3 is given with its conserved first and last residue. A D gene is named only where the DNA matches it firmly. Size values are once, few and many counts, or a class for expanded clones, and some rows have none.

J gene | CDR3 length | D gene | clone size | V gene | CDR3 DNA | CDR3 protein
TRBJ2-2 | 12 | - | once | TRBV12-3/TRBV12-4 | TGTGCCAGCAGTAGTGTTATCGGGGAGCTGTTTTTT | CASSSVIGELFF
TRBJ2-5 | 15 | TRBD1 | - | TRBV11-2 | TGTGCCAGCAGCCCTAGACAGGGGGCATGGGAGACCCAGTACTTC | CASSPRQGAWETQYF
TRBJ1-2 | 14 | - | many | TRBV20-1 | TGCAGTGCCGCACAGGGAACGGCTAACTATGGCTACACCTTC | CSAAQGTANYGYTF
TRBJ1-5 | 13 | - | - | TRBV9 | TGTGCCAGCAGCGTAGCTTCCGGGGGGCCCCAGCATTTT | CASSVASGGPQHF
TRBJ1-5 | 14 | - | few | TRBV7-9 | TGTGCCAGCAGCCGTATCGAGACAGGTCAGCCCCAGCATTTT | CASSRIETGQPQHF
TRBJ2-7 | 13 | TRBD2 | - | TRBV29-1 | TGCAGCGTTGAAGGCAACGGGGGGGCTGAGCAGTACTTC | CSVEGNGGAEQYF
TRBJ2-5 | 17 | TRBD2 | few | TRBV5-4 | TGTGCCAGCAGCCCGGGACTAGCGGGGGGGATCCAAGAGACCCAGTACTTC | CASSPGLAGGIQETQYF
TRBJ2-3 | 14 | TRBD1 | - | TRBV9 | TGTGCCAGCAGCGTGGACAGGGGGCTCGATACGCAGTATTTT | CASSVDRGLDTQYF
TRBJ1-1 | 10 | - | few | TRBV19 | TGTGCCAGTGATAATACTGAAGCTTTCTTT | CASDNTEAFF
TRBJ1-3 | 15 | - | - | TRBV7-2 | TGTGCCAGCAGCTTAGCCAGGGGCCGTGGAAACACCATATATTTT | CASSLARGRGNTIYF
TRBJ1-6 | 15 | - | - | TRBV5-5 | TGTGCCAGCAGCACCGCGGGGGGGCCGGACTCACCCCTCCACTTT | CASSTAGGPDSPLHF
TRBJ2-5 | 14 | - | many | TRBV7-9 | TGTGCCAGCAGCCTAAACGGGTACCAAGAGACCCAGTACTTC | CASSLNGYQETQYF
TRBJ2-1 | 12 | - | few | TRBV12-3/TRBV12-4 | TGTGCCCCAGGAGGAGCCACGAACGAGCAGTTCTTC | CAPGGATNEQFF
TRBJ1-1 | 12 | - | - | TRBV18 | TGTGCCAGCTCAATCAGGGCCGGTGAAGCTTTCTTT | CASSIRAGEAFF
TRBJ2-1 | 13 | TRBD1 | - | TRBV2 | TGTGCCACCGGACAGGGGTCCTACAATGAGCAGTTCTTC | CATGQGSYNEQFF
TRBJ2-5 | 15 | TRBD2 | many | TRBV28 | TGTGCCAGCATGGCGGGGGGGAGGCTTATTGCGACCCAGTACTTC | CASMAGGRLIATQYF
TRBJ1-6 | 15 | - | - | TRBV4-1 | TGCGCCAGCAGCCAAGCCGCAGGGACCAATTCACCCCTCCACTTT | CASSQAAGTNSPLHF
TRBJ1-4 | 13 | - | few | TRBV6-5 | TGTGCCAGTCAGAGTCGGACTAATGAAAAACTGTTTTTT | CASQSRTNEKLFF
TRBJ1-2 | 13 | - | many | TRBV3-1 | TGTGCCAGCAGTCAGCAGGGAAGCTATGGCTACACCTTC | CASSQQGSYGYTF
TRBJ2-4 | 15 | - | few | TRBV5-1 | TGCGCCAGCAGCCCCGGGACGGCGGCCAAAAACATTCAGTACTTC | CASSPGTAAKNIQYF
TRBJ1-6 | 14 | - | - | TRBV28 | TGTGCCAGCAGTTTATCGGGGACGAGGTCACCCCTCCACTTT | CASSLSGTRSPLHF
TRBJ2-5 | 13 | - | - | TRBV7-2 | TGTGCCAGCAGCCAACAAAAACAAGAGACCCAGTACTTC | CASSQQKQETQYF
TRBJ2-1 | 11 | - | few | TRBV20-1 | TGCAGTGCTAAGCGTGTTTTAGAGCAGTTCTTC | CSAKRVLEQFF
TRBJ2-1 | 12 | - | - | TRBV28 | TGTGCCAGCAGAGTACAGATCAATGAGCAGTTCTTC | CASRVQINEQFF
TRBJ1-5 | 15 | TRBD1 | many | TRBV12-3/TRBV12-4 | TGTGCCAGCAGCGAGACAGGGAAGGCTTTTCAGCCCCAGCATTTT | CASSETGKAFQPQHF
TRBJ1-4 | 12 | - | many | TRBV11-2 | TGTGCCAGCAGCCATCCTGGTGAAAAACTGTTTTTT | CASSHPGEKLFF